This T cell receptor (beta chain) was documented in a study of Ad26.COV2.S vaccination and SARS-CoV-2 variants. Across the study: Donor was one of the participants in the Ad26.COV2.S arm of the COV1001 trial. Administration of Ad26.COV2.S was intramuscular, either once or twice 56 days apart.

The germline V and J ends were trimmed by 6 bases and 6 bases, with 21 bases remaining between them. Germline V lookup: CDR1 MGHDK, CDR2 SYGVNS. The CDR3 is made up of 16 amino acids. Noted treatment: around 19 received Ad26.COV2.S at low or high dose, single or two shots; about five received placebo; per-sample allocation not given. Day 63 after the first injection of vaccine or placebo was the sampling time. Libraries were prepared by immunoSEQ multiplex PCR; TCRdb keeps only in-frame clonotypes and omits some of them. The sample yields about 400,000 clones, 88% seen once. J is TRBJ2-1 and V is TRBV25-1; TRBD2 might be the D (5 bases). This receptor was identified in a person aged 18 to 59 who received the Ad26.COV2.S COVID-19 vaccine or a placebo. Here the sequenced sample was peripheral blood, taken in a trial of Ad26.COV2.S vaccine versus placebo. CDR3 bases: TGTGCCAGCAGCCCGACGCGGACTTTAGCTTCCAATGAGCAGTTCTTC. This translates into CASSPTRTLASNEQFF.